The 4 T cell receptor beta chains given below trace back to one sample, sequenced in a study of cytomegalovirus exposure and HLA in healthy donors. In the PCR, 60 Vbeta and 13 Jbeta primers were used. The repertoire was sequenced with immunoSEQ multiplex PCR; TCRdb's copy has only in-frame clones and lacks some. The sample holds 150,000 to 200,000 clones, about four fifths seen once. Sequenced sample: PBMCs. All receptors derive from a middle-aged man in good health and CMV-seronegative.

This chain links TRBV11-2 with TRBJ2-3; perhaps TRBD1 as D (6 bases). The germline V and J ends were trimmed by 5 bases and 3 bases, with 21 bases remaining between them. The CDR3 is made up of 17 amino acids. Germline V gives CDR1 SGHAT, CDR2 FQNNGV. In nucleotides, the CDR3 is TGTGCCAGCAGCCGTAGGGGGTGGGGAAGTTGGACAGATACGCAGTATTTT. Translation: CASSRRGWGSWTDTQYF.

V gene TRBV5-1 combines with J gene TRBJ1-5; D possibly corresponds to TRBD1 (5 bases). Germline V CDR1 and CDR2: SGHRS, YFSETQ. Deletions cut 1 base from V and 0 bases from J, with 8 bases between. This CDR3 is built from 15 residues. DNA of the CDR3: TGCGCCAGCAGCTTGTGGGGGGGTAGCAATCAGCCCCAGCATTTT. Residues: CASSLWGGSNQPQHF.

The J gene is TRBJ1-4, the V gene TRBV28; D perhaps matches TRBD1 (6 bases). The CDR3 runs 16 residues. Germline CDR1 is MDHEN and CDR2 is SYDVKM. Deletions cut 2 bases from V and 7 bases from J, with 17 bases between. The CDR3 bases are TGTGCCAGCAGTTTAACAGGGTTTTCTGGGGTTGAAAAACTGTTTTTT. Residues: CASSLTGFSGVEKLFF.

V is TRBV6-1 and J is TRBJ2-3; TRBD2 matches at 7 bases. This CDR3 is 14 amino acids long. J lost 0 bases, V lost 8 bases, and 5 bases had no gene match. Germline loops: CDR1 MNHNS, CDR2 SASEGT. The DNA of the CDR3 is TGTGCCAGCCGGGGAGGGAGTAGCACAGATACGCAGTATTTT. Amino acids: CASRGGSSTDTQYF.